The 8 T cell receptor beta chains given below trace back to one sample, sequenced in a study of blood T cell repertoires in COVID-19. Method: immunoSEQ multiplex PCR; TCRdb's copy keeps in-frame clones and lacks some. The sample consists of about 180,000 clones, around 86% of them appearing once. The sample taken for sequencing was PBMCs or T cells enriched from blood (not recorded which). The receptors come from a woman under 40 who had recovered from COVID-19.

The chain links TRBV6-5 to TRBJ2-6; D unresolved. Trimming pared 6 bases from V and 2 bases from J, leaving 11 bases between. Germline V CDR1 and CDR2: MNHEY, SVGAGI. This CDR3 contains 15 residues. The CDR3 DNA sequence: TGTGCCAGCAGCTTCGACAACACTGGGGCCAACGTCCTGACTTTC. It specifies CASSFDNTGANVLTF.

This chain joins TRBV7-6 and TRBJ2-7; possible D gene TRBD2, 6 bases. Germline V gene sequence: CDR1 SGHVS, CDR2 FNYEAQ. CDR3 size: 16 residues. Between the trimmed V and J ends, which lost 3 bases and 2 bases, there was a span of 17 bases. Here the CDR3 DNA reads TGTGCCAGCAGCTTGGTAGGAGGGCGGAGAACCTACGAGCAGTACTTC. Translation gives CASSLVGGRRTYEQYF. Drawing the rest from reference TRBV7-6 and TRBJ2-7, the complete variable domain is GAGVSQSPRYKVTKRGQDVALRCDPISGHVSLYWYRQALGQGPEFLTYFNYEAQQDKSGLPNDRFSAERPEGSISTLTIQRTEQRDSAMYRCASSLVGGRRTYEQYFGPGTRLTVT.

This clone occurred once. The chain has TRBV4-1 and TRBJ1-5; TRBD1 aligns across 7 bases. Germline CDR1 MGHRA, CDR2 YSYEKL. The CDR3 runs 15 residues. Trimming cost V 1 base and J 6 bases; bases outside gene matches: 6. CDR3 sequence (DNA): TGCGCCAGCAGCCAAGCCGGGACAGCCACTCAGCCCCAGCATTTT. Translation gives CASSQAGTATQPQHF.

This clone has just a few counts. The chain joins TRBV30 to TRBJ2-7; 9 positions agree with TRBD2. The CDR3 runs to 17 residues. Germline loops: CDR1 GTSNPN, CDR2 SVGIG (reference sequence). V was pared by 2 bases and J by 2 bases, with 13 bases of the junction left unmatched. CDR3: CAWSPPPRLAVTYEQYF. CDR3 in DNA: TGTGCCTGGAGTCCCCCCCCACGACTAGCGGTTACCTACGAGCAGTACTTC.

This chain connects TRBV10-3 to TRBJ1-5; D is possibly TRBD1 (5 bases). The length of the CDR3 is 15 residues. Trimming shortened V by 6 bases and J by 6 bases, and 18 bases separated the two germline ends. Germline assignment: CDR1 ENHRY and CDR2 SYGVKD. The CDR3 spells CAISLLGAGRQPQHF. In nucleotides, the CDR3 is TGTGCCATCAGCCTGCTTGGTGCAGGGCGTCAGCCCCAGCATTTT.

The J gene is TRBJ2-1, the V gene TRBV15, with D possibly TRBD2 on 5 matching bases. CDR3 length: 18 amino acids. Germline CDR1 is LNHNV and CDR2 is YYDKDF (reference sequence). Between the trimmed V and J ends, which lost 1 base and 0 bases, there was a span of 16 bases. CDR3 loop: CATSRGLNGVSSYNEQFF. CDR3 nucleotides: TGTGCCACCAGCAGAGGCTTGAACGGGGTGAGCTCCTACAATGAGCAGTTCTTC. Full variable domain (outside the CDR3, taken from reference TRBV15 and TRBJ2-1): DAMVIQNPRYQVTQFGKPVTLSCSQTLNHNVMYWYQQKSSQAPKLLFHYYDKDFNNEADTPDNFQSRRPNTSFCFLDIRSPGLGDTAMYLCATSRGLNGVSSYNEQFFGPGTRLTVL.

The chain is built from TRBV30 and TRBJ2-7; 10 bases are a match to TRBD2. This CDR3 comprises 12 residues. Germline loops: CDR1 GTSNPN, CDR2 SVGIG (reference sequence). V was clipped by 8 bases and J by 3 bases; unmatched bases: 4. The CDR3 spells CAKASGGYEQYF. In DNA form, the CDR3 reads TGTGCCAAAGCTAGCGGGGGCTACGAGCAGTACTTC.

The chain combines TRBV7-2 with TRBJ2-1; D is possibly TRBD1 (6 bases). The CDR3 sequence is 19 residues long. The V and J ends lost 3 bases and 0 bases respectively, with 21 bases between them. Germline CDR1 is SGHTA and CDR2 is FQGNSA. In DNA, the CDR3 is TGTGCCAGCAGCTTCCTGGGATCGACAGGCATGAGCTCCTACAATGAGCAGTTCTTC. Its protein is CASSFLGSTGMSSYNEQFF.